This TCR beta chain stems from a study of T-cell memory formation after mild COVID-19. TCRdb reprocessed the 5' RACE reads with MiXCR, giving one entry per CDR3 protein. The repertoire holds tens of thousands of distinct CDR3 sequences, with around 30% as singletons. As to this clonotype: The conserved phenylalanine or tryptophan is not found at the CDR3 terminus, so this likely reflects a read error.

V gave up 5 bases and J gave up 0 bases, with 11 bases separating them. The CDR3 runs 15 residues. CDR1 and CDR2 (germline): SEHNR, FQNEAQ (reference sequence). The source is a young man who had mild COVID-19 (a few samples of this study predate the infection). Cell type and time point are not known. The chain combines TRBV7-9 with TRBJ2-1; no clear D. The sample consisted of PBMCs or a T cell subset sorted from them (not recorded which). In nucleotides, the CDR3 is TGTGCCAGCAGCCCCGAGGTGAGCTCCTACAATGAGCAGTTCGTC. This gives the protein CASSPEVSSYNEQFV.